These T cell receptor beta chains were read from a single sample in a study of cytotoxic CD8 clonotypes in ibrutinib-treated CLL. Sequencing was performed with immunoSEQ multiplex PCR; in TCRdb, only in-frame clones are kept and a portion is missing. The sample yields roughly 190,000 clones, around 72% seen once. The source material was PBMCs, sampled after 24 months of ibrutinib treatment. The receptors derive from a human donor with chronic lymphocytic leukemia. CDR3s include the opening cysteine and the closing phenylalanine or tryptophan. The order of the fields is D gene, V gene, clone size, J gene, CDR3 DNA, CDR3 protein. D genes are given only for firm matches. Clone size is stated in some rows and not others, as once, few, many or a class when expanded.

D: -
V: TRBV29-1
size: -
J: TRBJ2-1
DNA: TGCAGCGTTGATCGGGGGATGGGTTCCTACAATGAGCAGTTCTTC
CDR3: CSVDRGMGSYNEQFF

D: TRBD2
V: TRBV9
size: -
J: TRBJ2-1
DNA: TGTGCCAGCAGCGTCGGATTAGCGGGAGACGGCAATGAGCAGTTCTTC
CDR3: CASSVGLAGDGNEQFF

D: TRBD2
V: TRBV29-1
size: once
J: TRBJ2-7
DNA: TGCAGCGTTGAAGATTGGCTAGCGGGAGGGTTCAACGAGCAGTACTTC
CDR3: CSVEDWLAGGFNEQYF

D: -
V: TRBV28
size: -
J: TRBJ2-7
DNA: TGTGCCAGCAGTTTACCTAGCTCCTACGAGCAGTACTTC
CDR3: CASSLPSSYEQYF

D: -
V: TRBV11-2
size: few
J: TRBJ2-2
DNA: TGTGCCAGCAGCCCAAGGCTAGCGAACACCGGGGAGCTGTTTTTT
CDR3: CASSPRLANTGELFF

D: -
V: TRBV7-9
size: few
J: TRBJ2-2
DNA: TGTGCCAGCAGCGCCCGGGTAGGGGGCACCGGGGAGCTGTTTTTT
CDR3: CASSARVGGTGELFF

D: TRBD1
V: TRBV4-2
size: -
J: TRBJ1-2
DNA: TGTGCCAGCAGCCAAGAGATGGACAGGGGGTATGGCTACACCTTC
CDR3: CASSQEMDRGYGYTF

D: TRBD2
V: TRBV10-3
size: few
J: TRBJ2-7
DNA: TGTGCCATCAGAACACTAGCGGGGAACCAAGGCTCCTACGAGCAGTACTTC
CDR3: CAIRTLAGNQGSYEQYF

D: -
V: TRBV28
size: -
J: TRBJ2-5
DNA: TGTGCCAGCAGTTTACTCGTCTCGGCAGCCGGGACCCAGTACTTC
CDR3: CASSLLVSAAGTQYF

D: TRBD1
V: TRBV12-5
size: -
J: TRBJ1-1
DNA: TGTGCTAGTGGTTTGGCCCAGACAGGGGCAGATGAAGCTTTCTTT
CDR3: CASGLAQTGADEAFF

D: TRBD1
V: TRBV5-1
size: -
J: TRBJ1-2
DNA: TGCGCCAGCAGCCGCGACAGGGGTTCGACTCCTAACTATGGCTACACCTTC
CDR3: CASSRDRGSTPNYGYTF

D: -
V: TRBV4-1
size: -
J: TRBJ1-5
DNA: TGCGCCAGCAGCCAAGTTCCAGGGAGCGATCAGCCCCAGCATTTT
CDR3: CASSQVPGSDQPQHF

D: -
V: TRBV28
size: -
J: TRBJ1-2
DNA: TGTGCCAGCAGTTTTTTAAGGGTGGATGGCTACACCTTC
CDR3: CASSFLRVDGYTF

D: -
V: TRBV27
size: -
J: TRBJ1-2
DNA: TGTGCCAGCAGTTTAGGAGACAGCTATGGCTACACCTTC
CDR3: CASSLGDSYGYTF

D: -
V: TRBV29-1
size: -
J: TRBJ2-7
DNA: TGCAGCGTTGAAGGGGCGGATACAGGGAGATCAAGGATCTACGAGCAGTACTTC
CDR3: CSVEGADTGRSRIYEQYF

D: -
V: TRBV11-2
size: few
J: TRBJ2-7
DNA: TGTGCCAGCAGCCCTCTTCCTTTAGCGGTTTACGAGCAGTACTTC
CDR3: CASSPLPLAVYEQYF

D: TRBD2
V: TRBV11-3
size: -
J: TRBJ2-5
DNA: TGTGCCAGCAGCAGCGGGACTAAGCTACAAGAGACCCAGTACTTC
CDR3: CASSSGTKLQETQYF

D: -
V: TRBV7-2
size: -
J: TRBJ2-7
DNA: TGTGCCAGCAGCTTATGGTCGGGCGAGCAGTACTTC
CDR3: CASSLWSGEQYF

D: TRBD2
V: TRBV25-1
size: -
J: TRBJ2-3
DNA: TGTGCCAGCAGTGAGGGACTAGCTCTGAATACGCAGTATTTT
CDR3: CASSEGLALNTQYF

D: -
V: TRBV5-1
size: -
J: TRBJ2-1
DNA: TGCGCCAGCAGCATAGACGGAGGGCTGGTGCAGTTCTTC
CDR3: CASSIDGGLVQFF

D: TRBD2
V: TRBV5-4
size: once
J: TRBJ2-7
DNA: TGTGCCAGCAGCTTGGATCGGACTAGCGCATCCTACGAGCAGTACTTC
CDR3: CASSLDRTSASYEQYF

D: TRBD2
V: TRBV28
size: -
J: TRBJ2-1
DNA: TGTGCCAGCCGGAGCGGGAGCCTCATCGGGGAGCAGTTCTTC
CDR3: CASRSGSLIGEQFF

D: -
V: TRBV5-1
size: -
J: TRBJ1-2
DNA: TGCGCCAGCAGCTCTAAGGGGGATAACTATGGCTACACCTTC
CDR3: CASSSKGDNYGYTF

D: TRBD2
V: TRBV6-6
size: -
J: TRBJ2-2
DNA: TGTGCCAGCAGTTACCGTAGCGGGAGGGCCGCCGGGGAGCTGTTTTTT
CDR3: CASSYRSGRAAGELFF

D: -
V: TRBV5-1
size: once
J: TRBJ1-1
DNA: TGCGCCAGCAGCTTGAGTTTGAACACTGAAGCTTTCTTT
CDR3: CASSLSLNTEAFF

D: -
V: TRBV2
size: -
J: TRBJ1-1
DNA: TGTGCCAGCAATACCTACACTGAAGCTTTCTTT
CDR3: CASNTYTEAFF

D: -
V: TRBV13
size: once
J: TRBJ2-3
DNA: TGTGCCAGCAGCCCATTTCGGGGACCGGGAGATACGCAGTATTTT
CDR3: CASSPFRGPGDTQYF

D: -
V: TRBV7-6
size: -
J: TRBJ1-3
DNA: TGTGCCAGCAGCTTAGCGCAGGCCCGTGGAGGAAACACCATATATTTT
CDR3: CASSLAQARGGNTIYF

D: -
V: TRBV15
size: -
J: TRBJ2-7
DNA: TGTGCCACCACCAAGGGGTTAGGTGACGAGCAGTACTTC
CDR3: CATTKGLGDEQYF

D: TRBD1
V: TRBV29-1
size: -
J: TRBJ1-1
DNA: TGCAGCGCTGGACAGGGGCCTGAAGCTTTCTTT
CDR3: CSAGQGPEAFF

D: -
V: TRBV9
size: -
J: TRBJ2-1
DNA: TGTGCCAGCAGCAATTTTACGGGACTCCGCAGGGTGACGTTCTTC
CDR3: CASSNFTGLRRVTFF

D: -
V: TRBV10-3
size: -
J: TRBJ2-2
DNA: TGTGCCACCAGGCCTACGGGACTTCCAAACACCGGGGAGCTGTTTTTT
CDR3: CATRPTGLPNTGELFF

D: -
V: TRBV5-1
size: -
J: TRBJ2-1
DNA: TGCGCCAGCAGCGGCACCCAGACAAGACTTGGGAATGAGCAGTTCTTC
CDR3: CASSGTQTRLGNEQFF

D: -
V: TRBV18
size: few
J: TRBJ2-5
DNA: TGTGCCAGCTCACCACCTAGCCTGGGGCCAGAGACCCAGTACTTC
CDR3: CASSPPSLGPETQYF

D: -
V: TRBV5-4
size: -
J: TRBJ1-1
DNA: TGTGCCAGCAGCGCCGCAGGTCGGATATGGAACACTGAAGCTTTCTTT
CDR3: CASSAAGRIWNTEAFF

D: -
V: TRBV4-3
size: -
J: TRBJ2-1
DNA: TGCGCCAGCAGCCAAGGCTTTGACAACTACAATGAGCAGTTCTTC
CDR3: CASSQGFDNYNEQFF

D: -
V: TRBV18
size: -
J: TRBJ1-3
DNA: TGTGCCAGCTCTACCTGGGTCGCTGGGTACTCTGGAAACACCATATATTTT
CDR3: CASSTWVAGYSGNTIYF

D: -
V: TRBV11-2
size: -
J: TRBJ2-7
DNA: TGTGCCAGCAGTCCATTGATTAGTAGAAACGAGCAGTACTTC
CDR3: CASSPLISRNEQYF

D: TRBD2
V: TRBV12-5
size: few
J: TRBJ2-5
DNA: TGTGCTAGTGGTTTTGCCGTAGCGGGGGTCCAAGAGACCCAGTACTTC
CDR3: CASGFAVAGVQETQYF

D: -
V: TRBV30
size: -
J: TRBJ2-5
DNA: TGTGCCTGGAATTTCCAGGGAGAGACCCAGTACTTC
CDR3: CAWNFQGETQYF

D: -
V: TRBV9
size: -
J: TRBJ2-1
DNA: TGTGCCAGCAGCGTCCGGGCTCGAGAACGCCAGTTCTTC
CDR3: CASSVRARERQFF

D: -
V: TRBV7-2
size: few
J: TRBJ2-5
DNA: TGTGCCAGCAGCGGCAATAGGGCAGAGACCCAGTACTTC
CDR3: CASSGNRAETQYF

D: -
V: TRBV10-2
size: few
J: TRBJ2-5
DNA: TGCGCCAGCAGTGATATAGGTTGGGGGGAGACCCAGTACTTC
CDR3: CASSDIGWGETQYF

D: TRBD1
V: TRBV30
size: -
J: TRBJ2-7
DNA: TGTGCCTGCCACAAACAGGGGATTTCCTACGAGCAGTACTTC
CDR3: CACHKQGISYEQYF

D: -
V: TRBV4-1
size: -
J: TRBJ2-3
DNA: TGCGCCAGCAGCCAAGACTCAGGGATCACAGATAATTTGCAGTATTTT
CDR3: CASSQDSGITDNLQYF